This T cell receptor beta chain was identified during a study of cytomegalovirus exposure and HLA in healthy donors. Study-wide results and caveats: Accurate prediction of most subjects' HLA-A and HLA-B alleles from TCR beta sequences was reported. Follow-up analysis seemed to connect common viral pathogens with several of the most significant clusters identified.

For this clone: Its antigen is not known.

J was trimmed by 2 bases and V by 1 base; bases with no gene match: 10. The CDR3 contains 17 residues. Germline CDR1 reads SGHRS; CDR2 reads YFSETQ. This PCR relied on a set of 60 Vbeta primers and 13 Jbeta primers. Repertoires were generated with immunoSEQ multiplex PCR, while TCRdb's copy carries only in-frame clones and drops some. The sample records some 140,000 clones, approximately 80% being singletons. The gene calls are TRBV5-1 and TRBJ2-5, with 8 bases matching TRBD2. Sequencing used PBMCs. This receptor was identified in a male donor in good health and CMV-seropositive. CDR3 in DNA: TGCGCCAGCAGCTTGTACGCCAAGCGGGGGATTCAAGAGACCCAGTACTTC. Residues: CASSLYAKRGIQETQYF. Based on the CDR3 plus reference TRBV5-1 and TRBJ2-5, the full variable domain is KAGVTQTPRYLIKTRGQQVTLSCSPISGHRSVSWYQQTPGQGLQFLFEYFSETQRNKGNFPGRFSGRQFSNSRSEMNVSTLELGDSALYLCASSLYAKRGIQETQYFGPGTRLLVL.